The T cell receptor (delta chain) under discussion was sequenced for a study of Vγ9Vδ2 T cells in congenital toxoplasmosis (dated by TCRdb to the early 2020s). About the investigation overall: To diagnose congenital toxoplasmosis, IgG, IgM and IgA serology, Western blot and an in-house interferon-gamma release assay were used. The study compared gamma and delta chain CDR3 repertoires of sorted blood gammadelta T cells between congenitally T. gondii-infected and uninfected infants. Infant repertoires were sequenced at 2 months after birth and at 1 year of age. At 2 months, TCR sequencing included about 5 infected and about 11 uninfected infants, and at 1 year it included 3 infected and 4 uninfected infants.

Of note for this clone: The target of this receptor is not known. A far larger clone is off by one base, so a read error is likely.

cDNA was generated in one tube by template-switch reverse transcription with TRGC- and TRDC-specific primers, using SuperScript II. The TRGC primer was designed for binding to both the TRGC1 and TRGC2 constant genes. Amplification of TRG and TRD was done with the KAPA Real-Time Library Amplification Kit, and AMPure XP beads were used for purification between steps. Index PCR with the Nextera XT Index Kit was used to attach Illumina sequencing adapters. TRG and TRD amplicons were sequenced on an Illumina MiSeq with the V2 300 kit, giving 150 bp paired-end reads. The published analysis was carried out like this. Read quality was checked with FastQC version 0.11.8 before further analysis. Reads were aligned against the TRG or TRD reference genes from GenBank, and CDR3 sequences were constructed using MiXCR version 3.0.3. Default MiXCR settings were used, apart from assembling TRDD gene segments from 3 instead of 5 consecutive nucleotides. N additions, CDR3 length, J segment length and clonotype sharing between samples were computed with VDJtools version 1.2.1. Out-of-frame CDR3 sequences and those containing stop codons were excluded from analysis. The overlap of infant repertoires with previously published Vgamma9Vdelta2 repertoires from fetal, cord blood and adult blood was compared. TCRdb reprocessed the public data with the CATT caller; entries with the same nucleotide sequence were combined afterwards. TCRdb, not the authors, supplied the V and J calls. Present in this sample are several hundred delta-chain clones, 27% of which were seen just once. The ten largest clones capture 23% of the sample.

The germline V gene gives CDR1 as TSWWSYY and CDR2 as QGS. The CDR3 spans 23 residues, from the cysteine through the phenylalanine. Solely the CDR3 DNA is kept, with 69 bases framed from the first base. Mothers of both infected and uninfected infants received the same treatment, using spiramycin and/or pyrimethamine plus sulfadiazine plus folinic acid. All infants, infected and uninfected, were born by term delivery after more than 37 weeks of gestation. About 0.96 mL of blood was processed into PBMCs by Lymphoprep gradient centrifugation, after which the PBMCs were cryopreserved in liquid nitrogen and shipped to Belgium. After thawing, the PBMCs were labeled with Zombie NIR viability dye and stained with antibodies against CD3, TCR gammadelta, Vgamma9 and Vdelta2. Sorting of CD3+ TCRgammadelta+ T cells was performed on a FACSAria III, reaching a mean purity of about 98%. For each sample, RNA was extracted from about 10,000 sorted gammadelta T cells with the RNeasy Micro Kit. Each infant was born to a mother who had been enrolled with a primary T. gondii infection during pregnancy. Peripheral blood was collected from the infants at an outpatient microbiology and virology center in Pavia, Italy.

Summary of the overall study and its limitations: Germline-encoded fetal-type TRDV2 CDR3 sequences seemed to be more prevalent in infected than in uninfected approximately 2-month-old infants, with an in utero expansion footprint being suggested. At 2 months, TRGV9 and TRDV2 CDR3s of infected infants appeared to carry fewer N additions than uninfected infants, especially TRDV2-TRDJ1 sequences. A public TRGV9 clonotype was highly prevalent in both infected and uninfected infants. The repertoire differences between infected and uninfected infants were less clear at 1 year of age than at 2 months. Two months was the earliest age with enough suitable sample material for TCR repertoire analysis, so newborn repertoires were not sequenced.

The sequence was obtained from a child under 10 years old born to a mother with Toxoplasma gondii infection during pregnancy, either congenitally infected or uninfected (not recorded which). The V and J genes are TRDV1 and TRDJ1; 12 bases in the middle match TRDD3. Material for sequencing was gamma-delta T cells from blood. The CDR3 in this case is CALGESRWSRYWGILLYTDKRIF. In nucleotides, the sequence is TGTGCTCTTGGGGAATCGAGGTGGTCTAGGTACTGGGGGATACTCCTGTACACCGATAAACGCATCTTT.